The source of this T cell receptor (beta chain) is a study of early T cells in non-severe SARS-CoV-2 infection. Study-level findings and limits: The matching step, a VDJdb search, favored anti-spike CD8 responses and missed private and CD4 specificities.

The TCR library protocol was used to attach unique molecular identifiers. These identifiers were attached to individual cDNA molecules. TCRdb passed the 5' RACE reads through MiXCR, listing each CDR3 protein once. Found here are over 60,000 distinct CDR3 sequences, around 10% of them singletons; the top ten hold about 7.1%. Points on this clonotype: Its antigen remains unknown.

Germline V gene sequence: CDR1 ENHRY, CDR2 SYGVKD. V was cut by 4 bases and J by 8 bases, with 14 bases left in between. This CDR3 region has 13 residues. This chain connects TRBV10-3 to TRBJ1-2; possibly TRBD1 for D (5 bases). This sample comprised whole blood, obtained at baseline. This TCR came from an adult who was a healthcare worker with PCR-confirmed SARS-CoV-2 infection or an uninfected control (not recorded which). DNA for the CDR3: TGTGCCATCAGTGGCCGAGGGGAGTACGGCTACACCTTC. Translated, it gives CAISGRGEYGYTF.